The 15 T cell receptor beta chains below come from one sample, sequenced in a study of response to subunit inactivated influenza vaccine. TCRdb used MiXCR to reprocess the RT-PCR reads, holding one entry per CDR3 protein. Counted here are about 780,000 distinct CDR3 sequences, about 18% occurring once; the ten biggest clones make up about a tenth. The input for sequencing was PBMCs from blood, taken around 5 days after vaccination. These receptor sequences come from a man in his fifties or sixties who received an inactivated influenza vaccine.

The chain is built from TRBV4-2 and TRBJ2-5; D unclear. The CDR3 covers 15 residues. CDR1 LGHNA and CDR2 YNFKEQ come from the germline V gene. V gave up 0 bases and J gave up 5 bases, with 13 bases separating them. The CDR3 protein is CASSQDLGFRETQYF. The CDR3 DNA follows: TGTGCCAGCAGCCAAGATCTGGGCTTCCGGGAGACCCAGTACTTC.

This sequence joins TRBV20-1 and TRBJ2-1; TRBD2 might be the D (6 bases). Trimming pared 6 bases from V and 4 bases from J, leaving 19 bases between. Germline V gene sequence: CDR1 DFQATT, CDR2 SNEGSKA (reference sequence). This CDR3 has 15 amino acids. The CDR3 DNA follows: TGCAGTGCAAAGACCCCGGGACTCCGATACAATGAGCAGTTCTTC. It codes for CSAKTPGLRYNEQFF.

This clonotype has a count of ten or more. The chain combines TRBV27 with TRBJ2-1, with 12 bases lining up with TRBD2. This CDR3 has 17 amino acids. V was clipped by 6 bases and J by 0 bases; unmatched bases: 6. Germline CDR1 is MNHEY and CDR2 is SMNVEV (reference sequence). CDR3 amino acids: CASSGLAGNHSYNEQFF. The CDR3 DNA is TGTGCCAGCAGCGGACTAGCGGGAAATCACTCCTACAATGAGCAGTTCTTC.

This CDR3 reads CAMGLGLLWRIQETQYF. For the CDR3, the DNA is TGTGCCATGGGCCTTGGGCTCCTCTGGAGGATCCAAGAGACCCAGTACTTC. The genes are TRBV4-2 and TRBJ2-5; D might be TRBD2 (5 bases). CDR1 and CDR2 (germline): LGHNA, YNFKEQ. The CDR3 consists of 17 residues. The V gene lost 10 bases and the J gene lost 1 base, with 25 bases spanning the gap.

CDR3 bases: TGTGCCAGCAGCTTAGGTCCCCTAGCGGGTATGAAGACCCAGTACTTC. This translates into CASSLGPLAGMKTQYF. The V call is TRBV7-2, the J call TRBJ2-5; 8 bases match TRBD2. In germline, CDR1 is SGHTA, CDR2 FQGNSA. The CDR3 spans 16 residues. V lost 1 base, J lost 6 bases, and 10 bases stayed unmatched.

This clonotype has a handful of counts. The rearrangement uses TRBV5-1 and TRBJ1-6; D might be TRBD1 (6 bases). Germline CDR1 reads SGHRS; CDR2 reads YFSETQ. Trimming removed 3 bases at V and 8 bases at J, with 15 bases between. The CDR3 spans 15 residues. The CDR3 DNA reads as TGCGCCAGCAGCTGGTCCGGGACAACGGATTCACCCCTCCACTTT. Its translation is CASSWSGTTDSPLHF.

Ten or more counts support this clonotype. V is TRBV24-1 and J is TRBJ2-5, with 7 bases identical to TRBD1. Germline CDR1 and CDR2: KGHDR and SFDVKD. This CDR3 is built from 14 residues. The V segment lost 4 bases and the J segment 4 bases; nucleotides outside the gene matches: 5. Written as DNA, the CDR3 is TGTGCCACCAGTGACCCCGGGACAGCAGAGACCCAGTACTTC. This encodes CATSDPGTAETQYF.

Of note for this clonotype: Given a much more abundant clone one base away, this may be a read error. The gene calls are TRBV5-1 and TRBJ1-1; D is unclear. CDR1 and CDR2 from the germline V gene are SGHRS and YFSETQ. The CDR3 contains 13 residues. V lost 0 bases and J 5 bases, leaving 8 bases between the germline ends. CDR3 nucleotide sequence: TGCGCCAGCAGCTTGGCCGATGGGACTGAAGCTTTCTTT. Residues: CASSLADGTEAFF.

This clonotype was detected only a few times. V and J are TRBV4-3 and TRBJ2-1; D is undetermined. Trimming pared 2 bases from V and 6 bases from J, leaving 14 bases between. Per the germline V gene, CDR1 is LGHNA and CDR2 is YSLEER. The CDR3 has 15 amino acids. DNA for the CDR3: TGCGCCAGCAGCCAAATTTACTCACACTTCAATGAGCAGTTCTTC. As protein: CASSQIYSHFNEQFF.

The V and J genes are TRBV5-6 and TRBJ1-6, with 7 bases aligning to TRBD1. The CDR3 is 14 residues long. CDR1 and CDR2 from the germline V gene are SGHDT and YYEEEE. V dropped 4 bases and J dropped 9; count of bases not matched to a gene: 7. For the CDR3, the DNA is TGTGCCAGCAGCCCCACAGGGGTACGTTCACCCCTCCACTTT. It specifies CASSPTGVRSPLHF.

The gene calls are TRBV15 and TRBJ1-1; no clear D. In germline, CDR1 is LNHNV, CDR2 YYDKDF (reference sequence). The CDR3 runs 15 residues. V gave up 0 bases and J gave up 4 bases, with 12 bases separating them. The CDR3 sequence: CATSRDSHSGTEAFF. DNA of the CDR3: TGTGCCACCAGCAGAGACTCCCACAGTGGCACTGAAGCTTTCTTT.

This clonotype was found a few times. V gene TRBV29-1 combines with J gene TRBJ2-1; TRBD1 agrees at 7 bases. Trimming took 8 bases from V and 6 from J; bases not matched to a gene: 10. CDR1 is SQVTM, CDR2 ANQGSEA, per germline. The CDR3 extends over 13 amino acids. CDR3 bases: TGCAGCCTAACAGGGGTCGCGGCCAATGAGCAGTTCTTC. It codes for CSLTGVAANEQFF.

The chain combines TRBV3-1 with TRBJ2-7; D unclear. Germline-derived CDR1 and CDR2 are LGHDT and YNNKEL (reference sequence). Deletions cut 3 bases from V and 2 bases from J, with 5 bases between. CDR3 length: 12 amino acids. The CDR3 DNA reads TGTGCCAGCAGCCATCTTACCTACGAGCAGTACTTC. Translation gives CASSHLTYEQYF.

The chain employs TRBV4-2 and TRBJ2-1; D unclear. The CDR3 extends over 17 amino acids. CDR1 and CDR2 (germline): LGHNA, YNFKEQ. The V end was cut by 0 bases, the J end by 6 bases, with 18 bases between. CDR3 region: CASSQDLGPGAFNEQFF. Written as DNA, the CDR3 is TGTGCCAGCAGCCAAGATCTCGGCCCTGGCGCATTCAATGAGCAGTTCTTC.

This clonotype was counted only a few times. V and J are TRBV6-2 or TRBV6-3 and TRBJ1-5; D unclear. CDR3 length: 14 amino acids. V lost 2 bases and J lost 0, with 5 bases in between. Germline CDR1 reads MNHEY; CDR2 reads SVGEGT. CDR3 loop: CASSYGYSNQPQHF. CDR3 nucleotide sequence: TGTGCCAGCAGTTACGGTTATAGCAATCAGCCCCAGCATTTT.